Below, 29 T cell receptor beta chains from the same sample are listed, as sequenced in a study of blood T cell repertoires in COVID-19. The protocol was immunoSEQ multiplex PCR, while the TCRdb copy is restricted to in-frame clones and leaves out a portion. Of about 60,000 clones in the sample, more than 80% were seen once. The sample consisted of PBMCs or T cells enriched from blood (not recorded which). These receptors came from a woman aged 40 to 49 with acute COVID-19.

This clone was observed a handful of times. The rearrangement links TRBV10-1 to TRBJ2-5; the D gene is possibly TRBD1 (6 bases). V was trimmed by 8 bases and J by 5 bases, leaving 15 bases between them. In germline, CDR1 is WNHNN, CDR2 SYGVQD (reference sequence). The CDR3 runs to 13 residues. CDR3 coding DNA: TGCGCCAGCTCCGGACAGTATGCGGAGACCCAGTACTTC. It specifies CASSGQYAETQYF.

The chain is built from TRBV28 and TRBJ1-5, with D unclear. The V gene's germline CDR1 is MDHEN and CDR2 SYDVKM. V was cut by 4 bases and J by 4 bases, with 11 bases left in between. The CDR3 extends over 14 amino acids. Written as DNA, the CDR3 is TGTGCCAGCAGTTGGGCTCTGGCGAATCAGCCCCAGCATTTT. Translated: CASSWALANQPQHF.

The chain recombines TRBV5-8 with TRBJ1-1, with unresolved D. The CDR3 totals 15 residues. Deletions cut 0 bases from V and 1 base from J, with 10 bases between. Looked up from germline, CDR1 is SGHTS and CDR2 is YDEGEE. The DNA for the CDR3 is TGTGCCAGCAGCTTGGTCGACAACCCGAACACTGAAGCTTTCTTT. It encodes CASSLVDNPNTEAFF.

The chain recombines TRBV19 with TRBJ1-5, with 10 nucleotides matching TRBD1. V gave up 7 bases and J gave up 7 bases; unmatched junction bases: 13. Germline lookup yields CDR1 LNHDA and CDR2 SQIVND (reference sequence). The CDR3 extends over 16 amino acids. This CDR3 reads CASTTGQGWVNQPQHF. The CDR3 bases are TGTGCCAGTACCACGGGACAGGGGTGGGTTAACCAGCCCCAGCATTTT.

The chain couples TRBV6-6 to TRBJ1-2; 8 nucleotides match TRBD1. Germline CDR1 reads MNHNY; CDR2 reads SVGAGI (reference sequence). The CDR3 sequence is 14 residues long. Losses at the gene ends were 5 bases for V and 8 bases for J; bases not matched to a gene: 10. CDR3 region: CASSSTGGGEGYTF. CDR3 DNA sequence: TGTGCCAGCAGTAGCACAGGGGGAGGAGAAGGCTACACCTTC.

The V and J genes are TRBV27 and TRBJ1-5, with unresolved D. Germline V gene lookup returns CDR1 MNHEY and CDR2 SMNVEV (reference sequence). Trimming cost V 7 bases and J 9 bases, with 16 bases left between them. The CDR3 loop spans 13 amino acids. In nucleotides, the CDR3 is TGTGCCAGCAAAGGATCCCTTTGGGCGCCCCAGCATTTT. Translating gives CASKGSLWAPQHF.

The CDR3 DNA reads TGTGCCAGCAGCTTGACCCCTTCCGGGGCAGATACGCAGTATTTT. Encoded protein: CASSLTPSGADTQYF. The chain combines TRBV5-6 with TRBJ2-3, with TRBD2 as a possible D gene (5 bases). CDR3 length: 15 amino acids. The V gene's germline CDR1 is SGHDT and CDR2 YYEEEE. The ends were cut back, 1 base at V and 4 bases at J, with 13 bases in the middle.

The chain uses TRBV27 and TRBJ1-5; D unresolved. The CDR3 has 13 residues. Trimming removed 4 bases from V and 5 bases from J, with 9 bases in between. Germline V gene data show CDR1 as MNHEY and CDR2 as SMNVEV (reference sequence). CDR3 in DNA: TGTGCCAGCAGTTCCTACTATGATCAGCCCCAGCATTTT. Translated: CASSSYYDQPQHF.

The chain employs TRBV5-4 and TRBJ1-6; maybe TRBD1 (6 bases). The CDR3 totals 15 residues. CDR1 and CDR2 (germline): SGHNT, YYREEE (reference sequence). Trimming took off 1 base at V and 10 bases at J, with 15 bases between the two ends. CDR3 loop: CASSLSRGGGSPLHF. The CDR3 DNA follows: TGTGCCAGCAGCTTGTCGCGGGGAGGGGGATCACCCCTCCACTTT. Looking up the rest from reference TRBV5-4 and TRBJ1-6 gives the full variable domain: ETGVTQSPTHLIKTRGQQVTLRCSSQSGHNTVSWYQQALGQGPQFIFQYYREEENGRGNFPPRFSGLQFPNYSSELNVNALELDDSALYLCASSLSRGGGSPLHFGNGTRLTVT.

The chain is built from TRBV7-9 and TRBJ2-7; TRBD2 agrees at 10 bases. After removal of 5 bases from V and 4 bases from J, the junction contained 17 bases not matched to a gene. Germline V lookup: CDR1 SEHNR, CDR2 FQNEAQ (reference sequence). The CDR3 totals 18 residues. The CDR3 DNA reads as TGTGCCAGCAGCGAATGGACGGGGGGCCCTAGCGGGAGTTACGAGCAGTACTTC. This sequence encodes CASSEWTGGPSGSYEQYF.

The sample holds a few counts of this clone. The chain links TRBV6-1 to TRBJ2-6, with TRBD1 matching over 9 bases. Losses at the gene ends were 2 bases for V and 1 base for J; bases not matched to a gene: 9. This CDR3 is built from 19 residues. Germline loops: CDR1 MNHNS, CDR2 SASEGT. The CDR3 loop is CASSETWGQGSSGANVLTF. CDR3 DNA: TGTGCCAGCAGTGAAACGTGGGGACAGGGATCGTCTGGGGCCAACGTCCTGACTTTC.

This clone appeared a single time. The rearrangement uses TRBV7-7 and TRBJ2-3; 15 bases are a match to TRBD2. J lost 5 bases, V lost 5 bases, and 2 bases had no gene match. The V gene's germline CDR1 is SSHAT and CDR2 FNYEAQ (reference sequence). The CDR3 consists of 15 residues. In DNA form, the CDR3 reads TGTGCCAGCAGCACGGGACTAGCGGGGGGAGATACGCAGTATTTT. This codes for CASSTGLAGGDTQYF.

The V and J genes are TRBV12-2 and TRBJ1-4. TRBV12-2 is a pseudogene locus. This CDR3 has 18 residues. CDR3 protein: CASRWTSGRGATNEKLFF. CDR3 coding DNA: TGTGCAAGTCGCTGGACCTCAGGGAGGGGGGCAACTAATGAAAAACTGTTTTTT.

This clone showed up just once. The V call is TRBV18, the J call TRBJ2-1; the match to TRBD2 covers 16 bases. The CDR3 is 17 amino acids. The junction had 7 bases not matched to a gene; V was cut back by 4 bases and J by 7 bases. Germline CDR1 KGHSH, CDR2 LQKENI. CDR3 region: CASSLGTSGRARNEQFF. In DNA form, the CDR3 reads TGTGCCAGCTCACTCGGGACTAGCGGGAGGGCCCGGAATGAGCAGTTCTTC.

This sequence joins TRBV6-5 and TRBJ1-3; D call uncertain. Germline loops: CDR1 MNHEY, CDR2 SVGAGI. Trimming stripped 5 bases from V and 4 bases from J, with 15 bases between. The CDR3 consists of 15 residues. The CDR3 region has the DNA TGTGCCAGCAGTCGAGCCCTAGTGACGGGAAACACCATATATTTT. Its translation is CASSRALVTGNTIYF.

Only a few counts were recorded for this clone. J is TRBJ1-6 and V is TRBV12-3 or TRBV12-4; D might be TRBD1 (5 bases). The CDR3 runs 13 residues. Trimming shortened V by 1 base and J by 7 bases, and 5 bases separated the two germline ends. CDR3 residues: CASSLGGNSPLHF. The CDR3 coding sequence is TGTGCCAGCAGTTTAGGGGGCAATTCACCCCTCCACTTT.

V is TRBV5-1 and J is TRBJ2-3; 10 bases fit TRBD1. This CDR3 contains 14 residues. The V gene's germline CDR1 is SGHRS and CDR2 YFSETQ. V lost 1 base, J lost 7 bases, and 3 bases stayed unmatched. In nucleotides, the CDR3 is TGCGCCAGCAGCTTGACGACAGGGGGCCATACGCAGTATTTT. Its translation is CASSLTTGGHTQYF.

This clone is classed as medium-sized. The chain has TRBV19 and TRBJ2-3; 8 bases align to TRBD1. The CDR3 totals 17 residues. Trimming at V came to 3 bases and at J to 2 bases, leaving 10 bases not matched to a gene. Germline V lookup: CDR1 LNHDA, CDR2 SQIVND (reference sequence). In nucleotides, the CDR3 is TGTGCCAGTAGTATGGGTGGGTACAGGGGGAACACAGATACGCAGTATTTT. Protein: CASSMGGYRGNTDTQYF.

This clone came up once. The CDR3 nucleotides are TGCGCCAGCAGCCTGGAGGGGGCCCGCACAGATACGCAGTATTTT. It yields the protein CASSLEGARTDTQYF. The chain employs TRBV5-1 and TRBJ2-3, with D possibly TRBD1 on 7 matching bases. Trimming took 4 bases from V and 1 from J, leaving 13 bases between them. Germline V gives CDR1 SGHRS, CDR2 YFSETQ. The CDR3 sequence is 15 residues long.

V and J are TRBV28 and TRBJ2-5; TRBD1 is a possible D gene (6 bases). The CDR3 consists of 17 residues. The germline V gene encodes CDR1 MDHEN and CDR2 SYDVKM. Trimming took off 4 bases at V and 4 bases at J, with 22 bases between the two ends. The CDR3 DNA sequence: TGTGCCAGCAGTTCGCCAGATCAGGGGTTTCGCAGAGAGACCCAGTACTTC. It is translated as CASSSPDQGFRRETQYF.

Here the CDR3 DNA reads TGTGCCAGTAGTATTCAGGAAGGCATCGGGGAGCTGTTTTTT. Protein sequence: CASSIQEGIGELFF. The V call is TRBV19, the J call TRBJ2-2; D gene ambiguous. V was cut by 3 bases and J by 7 bases, with 12 bases left in between. This CDR3 comprises 14 residues. Per germline, CDR1 LNHDA and CDR2 SQIVND (reference sequence).

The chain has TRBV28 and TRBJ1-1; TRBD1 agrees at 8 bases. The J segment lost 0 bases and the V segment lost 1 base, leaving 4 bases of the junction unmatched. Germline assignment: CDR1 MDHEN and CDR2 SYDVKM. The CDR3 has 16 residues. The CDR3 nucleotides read TGTGCCAGCAGTTTATACAGGGGGAGTTTGAACACTGAAGCTTTCTTT. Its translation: CASSLYRGSLNTEAFF.

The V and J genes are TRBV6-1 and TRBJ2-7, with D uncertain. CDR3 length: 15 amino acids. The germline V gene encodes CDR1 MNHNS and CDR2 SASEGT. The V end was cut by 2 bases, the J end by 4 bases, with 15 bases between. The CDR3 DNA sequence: TGTGCCAGCAGTGAAACGCTCCTGCTAACTTACGAGCAGTACGTC. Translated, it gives CASSETLLLTYEQYV.

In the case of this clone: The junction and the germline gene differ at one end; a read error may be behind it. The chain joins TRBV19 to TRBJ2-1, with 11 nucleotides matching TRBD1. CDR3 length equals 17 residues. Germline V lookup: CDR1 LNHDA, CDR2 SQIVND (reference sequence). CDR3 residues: CASSNIPGTGGYNEQFF. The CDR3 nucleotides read TGTGCCAGCAGTAATATCCCCGGGACAGGGGGGTACAATGAGCAGTTCTTC.

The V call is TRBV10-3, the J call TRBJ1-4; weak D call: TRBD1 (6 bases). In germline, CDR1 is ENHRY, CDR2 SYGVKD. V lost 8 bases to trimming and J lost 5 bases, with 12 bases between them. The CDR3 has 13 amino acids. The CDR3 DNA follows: TGTGCCATCTCTGGGGGCGTAAATGAAAAACTGTTTTTT. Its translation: CAISGGVNEKLFF.

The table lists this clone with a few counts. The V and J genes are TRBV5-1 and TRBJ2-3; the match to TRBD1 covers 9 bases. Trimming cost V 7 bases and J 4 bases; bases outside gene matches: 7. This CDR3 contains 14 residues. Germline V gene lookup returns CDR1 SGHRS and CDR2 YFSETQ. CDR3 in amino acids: CASYRGQGADTQYF. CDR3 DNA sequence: TGCGCCAGCTATCGGGGACAGGGCGCAGATACGCAGTATTTT.

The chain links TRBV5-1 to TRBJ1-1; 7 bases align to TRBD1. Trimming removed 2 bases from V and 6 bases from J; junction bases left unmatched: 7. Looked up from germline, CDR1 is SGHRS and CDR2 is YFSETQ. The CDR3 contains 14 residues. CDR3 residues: CASSLDRASAEAFF. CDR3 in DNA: TGCGCCAGCAGCTTAGACAGGGCTAGCGCTGAAGCTTTCTTT.

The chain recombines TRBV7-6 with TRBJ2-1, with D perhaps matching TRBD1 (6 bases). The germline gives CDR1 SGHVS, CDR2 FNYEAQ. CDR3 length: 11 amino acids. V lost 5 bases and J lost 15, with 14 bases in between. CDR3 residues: CASSRTGNMFF. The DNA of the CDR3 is TGTGCCAGCAGCCGCACAGGGAATATGTTCTTC.

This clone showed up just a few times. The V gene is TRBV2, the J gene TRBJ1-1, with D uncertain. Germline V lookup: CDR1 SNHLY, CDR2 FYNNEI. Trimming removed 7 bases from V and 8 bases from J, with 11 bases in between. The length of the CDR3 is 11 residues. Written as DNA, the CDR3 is TGTGCCAGCAACTGGGAGCGGGAAGCTTTCTTT. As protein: CASNWEREAFF.